This is a list of T cell receptor beta chains from one sample in a study of T cells in localized non-small cell lung cancer. Only in-frame clones appear in the TCRdb table, and some are missing; sequencing was by immunoSEQ multiplex PCR. The sample lists around 35,000 clones, around 90% seen once, with about 7.7% in the top ten. The sample was peripheral blood, taken before any cancer treatment. The source is a woman aged 35-70 years with stage I lung adenocarcinoma. Both conserved end residues are part of each CDR3. Each record gives: J gene, clone size, D gene, V gene, CDR3 DNA, CDR3 protein. The D gene is left open where the match is weak. Clone size is shown for a subset of rows, as once, few, many or a class of expanded clone.

j_call: TRBJ1-2; clone_size: NA; d_call: NA; v_call: TRBV6-6; cdr3_nt: TGTGCCAGCAGTTACTCGAGGACAGCCGCCTATGGCTACACCTTC; cdr3_aa: CASSYSRTAAYGYTF
j_call: TRBJ1-1; clone_size: NA; d_call: NA; v_call: TRBV5-1; cdr3_nt: TGCGCCAGCAGCGCCCAGGGACGGGGCACTGAAGCTTTCTTT; cdr3_aa: CASSAQGRGTEAFF
j_call: TRBJ2-7; clone_size: NA; d_call: NA; v_call: TRBV10-3; cdr3_nt: TGTGCCATCATCCCATACCAAAGTAACTCCTACGAGCAGTACTTC; cdr3_aa: CAIIPYQSNSYEQYF
j_call: TRBJ2-7; clone_size: few; d_call: NA; v_call: TRBV2; cdr3_nt: TGTGCCAGCAGTCGACAGGTTCACGAGCAGTACTTC; cdr3_aa: CASSRQVHEQYF
j_call: TRBJ2-7; clone_size: NA; d_call: NA; v_call: TRBV30; cdr3_nt: TGTGCCCAGACCGGGGCAACTTCCTACGAGCAGTACTTC; cdr3_aa: CAQTGATSYEQYF
j_call: TRBJ2-7; clone_size: NA; d_call: NA; v_call: TRBV19; cdr3_nt: TGTGCCACCCCCCCGTACAGTCGTGGCGAGCAGTACTTC; cdr3_aa: CATPPYSRGEQYF
j_call: TRBJ2-3; clone_size: NA; d_call: NA; v_call: TRBV6-4; cdr3_nt: TGTGCCAGCAGCGACGGGTCACAGGGCACAGATACGCAGTATTTT; cdr3_aa: CASSDGSQGTDTQYF
j_call: TRBJ2-5; clone_size: NA; d_call: TRBD2; v_call: TRBV13; cdr3_nt: TGTGCCAGCAGCTCCTCATTAGCGGGGGGGGAGGAGACCCAGTACTTC; cdr3_aa: CASSSSLAGGEETQYF
j_call: TRBJ2-5; clone_size: NA; d_call: NA; v_call: TRBV28; cdr3_nt: TGTGCCAGCAGTTCCTACAACTTCTTAGCCCCAAACCAAGAGACCCAGTACTTC; cdr3_aa: CASSSYNFLAPNQETQYF
j_call: TRBJ1-1; clone_size: NA; d_call: TRBD1; v_call: TRBV28; cdr3_nt: TGTGCCAGCAGTATACAGGGGGCGCAGGAAACTGAAGCTTTCTTT; cdr3_aa: CASSIQGAQETEAFF
j_call: TRBJ2-3; clone_size: NA; d_call: TRBD2; v_call: TRBV5-4; cdr3_nt: TGTGCCAGCAGCGGCGGGGGGCGATTCGTAGATACGCAGTATTTT; cdr3_aa: CASSGGGRFVDTQYF
j_call: TRBJ2-2; clone_size: NA; d_call: TRBD2; v_call: TRBV19; cdr3_nt: TGTGCCAGTAGTATACTAGCGGGGGGCGGAAACACCGGGGAGCTGTTTTTT; cdr3_aa: CASSILAGGGNTGELFF
j_call: TRBJ1-2; clone_size: NA; d_call: NA; v_call: TRBV11-2; cdr3_nt: TGTGCCAGCGCTGAGGGAGTAAGCTATGGCTACACCTTC; cdr3_aa: CASAEGVSYGYTF
j_call: TRBJ1-2; clone_size: NA; d_call: NA; v_call: TRBV6-5; cdr3_nt: TGTGCCAGCAGTTACGCCAGGGGCCTCTATGGCTACACCTTC; cdr3_aa: CASSYARGLYGYTF
j_call: TRBJ1-4; clone_size: NA; d_call: NA; v_call: TRBV4-1; cdr3_nt: TGCGCCAGCAGCCGAGGCAGGGCTAATGAAAAACTGTTTTTT; cdr3_aa: CASSRGRANEKLFF
j_call: TRBJ1-3; clone_size: NA; d_call: NA; v_call: TRBV18; cdr3_nt: TGTGCCAGCTCACCCCGGCAGGGGAACTCTGGAAACACCATATATTTT; cdr3_aa: CASSPRQGNSGNTIYF
j_call: TRBJ1-1; clone_size: NA; d_call: NA; v_call: TRBV19; cdr3_nt: TGTGCCAGCGCCGGGACCCGAGCCACTGAAGCTTTCTTT; cdr3_aa: CASAGTRATEAFF
j_call: TRBJ2-7; clone_size: NA; d_call: NA; v_call: TRBV28; cdr3_nt: TGTGCCAGCAGCCCCTTGGGGCGCCCCTACGAGCAGTACTTC; cdr3_aa: CASSPLGRPYEQYF
j_call: TRBJ1-2; clone_size: few; d_call: TRBD1; v_call: TRBV6-4; cdr3_nt: TGTGCCAGCAGGCTCTCCCCAGGGGGCGGCTATGGCTACACCTTC; cdr3_aa: CASRLSPGGGYGYTF
j_call: TRBJ2-3; clone_size: NA; d_call: NA; v_call: TRBV5-1; cdr3_nt: TGCGCCAGCAGCTTACAGGGCCCCCAGGATACGCAGTATTTT; cdr3_aa: CASSLQGPQDTQYF
j_call: TRBJ1-2; clone_size: NA; d_call: TRBD1; v_call: TRBV5-1; cdr3_nt: TGCGCCAGCAGCTGGGACAGGGGAGACCGTTCCTATGGCTACACCTTC; cdr3_aa: CASSWDRGDRSYGYTF
j_call: TRBJ1-2; clone_size: once; d_call: NA; v_call: TRBV10-3; cdr3_nt: TGTGCCATCAGTGCAGACAACTATGGCTACACCTTC; cdr3_aa: CAISADNYGYTF
j_call: TRBJ1-1; clone_size: NA; d_call: TRBD1; v_call: TRBV30; cdr3_nt: TGTGCCTGGAGCCACCGGGACAGGGCGGCTTTCTTT; cdr3_aa: CAWSHRDRAAFF
j_call: TRBJ1-2; clone_size: NA; d_call: TRBD1; v_call: TRBV11-2; cdr3_nt: TGTGCCAGCAGCCCCGGGACAGGGGCCTTC; cdr3_aa: CASSPGTGAF
j_call: TRBJ1-1; clone_size: NA; d_call: NA; v_call: TRBV6-5; cdr3_nt: TGTGCCAGCAGTTACTTAGGAGGCTACACTGAAGCTTTCTTT; cdr3_aa: CASSYLGGYTEAFF
j_call: TRBJ2-3; clone_size: NA; d_call: NA; v_call: TRBV6-5; cdr3_nt: TGTGCCAGCAAATCCCGGGGGTCAGATACGCAGTATTTT; cdr3_aa: CASKSRGSDTQYF
j_call: TRBJ2-1; clone_size: NA; d_call: NA; v_call: TRBV5-5; cdr3_nt: TGTGCCAGCAGCCTGAGCTCCTACAATGAGCAGTTCTTC; cdr3_aa: CASSLSSYNEQFF
j_call: TRBJ2-2; clone_size: NA; d_call: NA; v_call: TRBV10-1; cdr3_nt: TGCGCCAGCAGCGGACAGTTAACCGGGGAGCTGTTTTTT; cdr3_aa: CASSGQLTGELFF
j_call: TRBJ1-6; clone_size: NA; d_call: NA; v_call: TRBV5-1; cdr3_nt: TGCGCCAGCAGCTTGTCAATGGGCTCCTATAATTCACCCCTCCACTTT; cdr3_aa: CASSLSMGSYNSPLHF
j_call: TRBJ1-2; clone_size: NA; d_call: NA; v_call: TRBV10-3; cdr3_nt: TGTGCCATCAGTGAGTCGCGGGCAGGCTACACCTTC; cdr3_aa: CAISESRAGYTF
j_call: TRBJ2-7; clone_size: NA; d_call: NA; v_call: TRBV4-1; cdr3_nt: TGCGCCAGCAGCCCGGAGGGGGTCTACTCCTACGAGCAGTACTTC; cdr3_aa: CASSPEGVYSYEQYF
j_call: TRBJ2-1; clone_size: NA; d_call: TRBD2; v_call: TRBV7-2; cdr3_nt: TGTGCCAGCAGCCTATTTTGGCGGGGGAACGAGCAGTTCTTC; cdr3_aa: CASSLFWRGNEQFF
j_call: TRBJ1-5; clone_size: NA; d_call: NA; v_call: TRBV11-3; cdr3_nt: TGTGCCAGCAGCTTAACGCCACGGGGAGATAGCAATCAGCCCCAGCATTTT; cdr3_aa: CASSLTPRGDSNQPQHF
j_call: TRBJ2-1; clone_size: once; d_call: NA; v_call: TRBV18; cdr3_nt: TGTGCCAGCTCACGCGCGAACGTCGCGAATGAGCAGTTCTTC; cdr3_aa: CASSRANVANEQFF
j_call: TRBJ2-1; clone_size: NA; d_call: TRBD2; v_call: TRBV2; cdr3_nt: TGTGCCAGCAGTCCCTTAGCGGGGGGGTACAATGAGCAGTTCTTC; cdr3_aa: CASSPLAGGYNEQFF
j_call: TRBJ1-3; clone_size: NA; d_call: NA; v_call: TRBV30; cdr3_nt: TGTGCCTCAGGGGACCACTCTGGAAACACCATATATTTT; cdr3_aa: CASGDHSGNTIYF
j_call: TRBJ2-3; clone_size: NA; d_call: TRBD2; v_call: TRBV29-1; cdr3_nt: TGCAGCGTTGGCGGGTGGCTAGCGGGGGACACGAGCACAGATACGCAGTATTTT; cdr3_aa: CSVGGWLAGDTSTDTQYF
j_call: TRBJ1-5; clone_size: few; d_call: NA; v_call: TRBV6-1; cdr3_nt: TGTGCCAGCAGACGTTTGGATAGCAATCAGCCCCAGCATTTT; cdr3_aa: CASRRLDSNQPQHF
j_call: TRBJ2-2; clone_size: NA; d_call: NA; v_call: TRBV28; cdr3_nt: TGTGCCAGCAGTTTACTGGAAACCGGGGAGCTGTTTTTT; cdr3_aa: CASSLLETGELFF
j_call: TRBJ2-7; clone_size: NA; d_call: NA; v_call: TRBV28; cdr3_nt: TGTGCCAGCAATGAAAGGGCTTACGAGCAGTACTTC; cdr3_aa: CASNERAYEQYF
j_call: TRBJ1-1; clone_size: NA; d_call: TRBD1; v_call: TRBV5-1; cdr3_nt: TGCGCCAGCAGCCCCGGACAGGGCGCGTCAATAAGGAACACTGAAGCTTTCTTT; cdr3_aa: CASSPGQGASIRNTEAFF
j_call: TRBJ1-6; clone_size: NA; d_call: NA; v_call: TRBV6-1; cdr3_nt: TGTGCCAGCCGACAGAGCAGCTCCTATAATTCACCCCTCCACTTT; cdr3_aa: CASRQSSSYNSPLHF
j_call: TRBJ1-1; clone_size: few; d_call: TRBD1; v_call: TRBV30; cdr3_nt: TGTGCCTGGAGTCCACAAAGCAGGGGGCACACTGAAGCTTTCTTT; cdr3_aa: CAWSPQSRGHTEAFF
j_call: TRBJ1-4; clone_size: once; d_call: NA; v_call: TRBV7-9; cdr3_nt: TGTGCCAGCAGCTTAAACGGCGAAAAACTGTTTTTT; cdr3_aa: CASSLNGEKLFF